A single sample is the source of the 27 T cell receptor beta chains below, sequenced in a study of cytomegalovirus exposure and HLA in healthy donors. The PCR employed 60 Vbeta primers together with 13 Jbeta primers. Data came from immunoSEQ multiplex PCR; TCRdb stores just in-frame clones and leaves some out. The sample consists of about 110,000 clones, over 15% of them appearing once. The specimen was PBMCs. All receptors derive from a woman younger than 35 in good health and CMV-seronegative.

A few counts support this clone. The junction shows a germline mismatch at one end, possibly a read error. This sequence joins TRBV7-7 and TRBJ2-5; TRBD1 matches at 11 bases. The CDR3 is 14 amino acids. CDR1 is SSHAT and CDR2 is FNYEAQ in the germline V gene (reference sequence). Here the CDR3 DNA reads TGTGCTAGCAGCTTGGACAGGGGGCTGGAGACCCAGTACTTC. It translates to CASSLDRGLETQYF.

This chain's CDR3 is CASSQGQGANYGYTF. CDR3 sequence (DNA): TGTGCCAGCAGCCAAGGACAGGGGGCTAACTATGGCTACACCTTC. This chain links TRBV4-2 with TRBJ1-2, with 9 bases that match TRBD1. Germline trimming cut 1 base from V and 0 bases from J; bases unmatched to any gene: 0. This CDR3 has 15 residues. The germline V gene encodes CDR1 LGHNA and CDR2 YNFKEQ.

This clone was seen a few times. V usage is TRBV7-2 and J usage is TRBJ2-7; D possibly corresponds to TRBD1 (6 bases). With 3 bases removed from V and 4 bases from J, the gap between germline ends came to 16 bases. CDR3 length equals 15 residues. Germline V gives CDR1 SGHTA, CDR2 FQGNSA. Here the CDR3 reads CASSLSPGHGYEQYF. In DNA form, the CDR3 reads TGTGCCAGCAGCTTGTCACCGGGACACGGTTACGAGCAGTACTTC.

V is TRBV5-1 and J is TRBJ1-1; D is unclear. There are 14 residues in the CDR3. The V and J ends lost 6 bases and 1 base respectively, with 13 bases between them. From germline, CDR1 is SGHRS and CDR2 YFSETQ. CDR3 region: CASTSYEGNTEAFF. In DNA form, the CDR3 reads TGCGCCAGCACCTCTTACGAGGGGAACACTGAAGCTTTCTTT.

This clone was seen more than once but under ten times. The chain recombines TRBV30 with TRBJ1-1; tentative D call: TRBD1 (5 bases). Germline V gives CDR1 GTSNPN, CDR2 SVGIG (reference sequence). This CDR3 is built from 13 residues. The germline V and J ends were trimmed by 0 bases and 5 bases, with 10 bases remaining between them. CDR3 residues: CAWSVWGGTEAFF. The CDR3 DNA sequence: TGTGCCTGGAGTGTATGGGGGGGGACTGAAGCTTTCTTT.

The chain links TRBV7-9 to TRBJ2-1; 8 nucleotides agree with TRBD2. CDR1 is SEHNR, CDR2 FQNEAQ, per germline (reference sequence). The trim removed 3 bases at V and 0 bases at J, leaving 1 base unmatched. The CDR3 is 15 amino acids. This CDR3 is CASSFGLASYNEQFF. For the CDR3, the DNA is TGTGCCAGCAGCTTCGGACTAGCCTCCTACAATGAGCAGTTCTTC.

This clone came up a few times. The chain couples TRBV13 to TRBJ2-7; 9 positions agree with TRBD1. This CDR3 has 15 amino acids. V lost 6 bases and J lost 3; bases outside the gene matches: 9. In germline, CDR1 is PRHDT, CDR2 FYEKMQ (reference sequence). CDR3 bases: TGTGCCAGCAGGAAATCGGGACAGGGCTTCTACGAGCAGTACTTC. This translates into CASRKSGQGFYEQYF. The full variable domain, completed using reference TRBV13 and TRBJ2-7, is AAGVIQSPRHLIKEKRETATLKCYPIPRHDTVYWYQQGPGQDPQFLISFYEKMQSDKGSIPDRFSAQQFSDYHSELNMSSLELGDSALYFCASRKSGQGFYEQYFGPGTRLTVT.

The chain recombines TRBV7-9 with TRBJ1-2; D remains unclear. CDR3 length equals 12 residues. Germline V gene sequence: CDR1 SEHNR, CDR2 FQNEAQ (reference sequence). V shed 6 bases and J shed 6 bases, with 11 bases lying between them. CDR3 protein: CASSFNRDGYTF. The CDR3 DNA sequence: TGTGCCAGCAGTTTTAACAGAGATGGCTACACCTTC. Using reference TRBV7-9 and TRBJ1-2 for the parts outside the CDR3, the full variable domain is DTGVSQNPRHKITKRGQNVTFRCDPISEHNRLYWYRQTLGQGPEFLTYFQNEAQLEKSRLLSDRFSAERPKGSFSTLEIQRTEQGDSAMYLCASSFNRDGYTFGSGTRLTVV.

This chain uses TRBV7-3 with TRBJ2-3; D is undetermined. Germline V lookup: CDR1 SGHTA, CDR2 FQGTGA. The CDR3 has 13 amino acids. V dropped 1 base and J dropped 8 bases, with 10 bases sitting between them. The chain's CDR3 is CASSLMAWSTQYF. In nucleotides, the CDR3 is TGTGCCAGCAGCTTAATGGCCTGGAGTACGCAGTATTTT.

There are a few counts of this clone. The rearrangement uses TRBV11-3 and TRBJ2-7; 10 bases fit TRBD1. This CDR3 has 17 residues. Unmatched junction bases numbered 12, after V lost 5 bases and J lost 2 bases. The germline V gene encodes CDR1 SGHNT and CDR2 YENEEA. The CDR3 DNA follows: TGTGCCAGCAGCCCTGACAGGGGGCGTATTTTAACCTACGAGCAGTACTTC. This codes for CASSPDRGRILTYEQYF.

This chain links TRBV30 with TRBJ2-2, with unresolved D. Trimming removed 0 bases at V and 6 bases at J, with 11 bases between. Germline loops: CDR1 GTSNPN, CDR2 SVGIG (reference sequence). This CDR3 comprises 14 residues. The CDR3 sequence: CAWSVSGAAGELFF. For the CDR3, the DNA is TGTGCCTGGAGTGTAAGTGGAGCTGCCGGGGAGCTGTTTTTT. Filled out from reference TRBV30 and TRBJ2-2, the complete variable domain reads SQTIHQWPATLVQPVGSPLSLECTVEGTSNPNLYWYRQAAGRGLQLLFYSVGIGQISSEVPQNLSASRPQDRQFILSSKKLLLSDSGFYLCAWSVSGAAGELFFGEGSRLTVL.

The chain uses TRBV11-2 and TRBJ2-5; D might be TRBD2 (5 bases). V was pared by 2 bases and J by 3 bases, with 16 bases between. The CDR3 sequence is 16 residues long. Germline CDR1 and CDR2: SGHAT and FQNNGV. The CDR3 DNA is TGTGCCAGCAGCTTAATACATGGACTGGATAAAGAGACCCAGTACTTC. It specifies CASSLIHGLDKETQYF.

This clone turned up a few times. The V and J genes are TRBV5-1 and TRBJ1-4; D gene ambiguous. CDR1 SGHRS and CDR2 YFSETQ come from the germline V gene. The CDR3 consists of 15 residues. Trimming removed 5 bases from V and 8 bases from J, with 19 bases in between. CDR3 DNA: TGCGCCAGCAGAGGTGGTACTAGTTGGTCGGAAAAACTGTTTTTT. The encoded protein is CASRGGTSWSEKLFF.

The chain employs TRBV7-6 and TRBJ2-7; weak D call: TRBD2 (5 bases). The germline V gene encodes CDR1 SGHVS and CDR2 FNYEAQ. The CDR3 is 14 amino acids. Trimming took 4 bases from V and 3 from J, leaving 13 bases between them. As DNA, the CDR3 is TGTGCCAGCAGCTATACTACTGGGAGCTACGAGCAGTACTTC. Its translation is CASSYTTGSYEQYF.

The chain combines TRBV5-1 with TRBJ1-6; 7 bases map to TRBD1. The CDR3 runs 15 residues. After removal of 1 base from V and 4 bases from J, the junction contained 2 bases not matched to a gene. The germline V gene has CDR1 SGHRS and CDR2 YFSETQ. The CDR3 loop is CASSLSGQYNSPLHF. CDR3 DNA: TGCGCCAGCAGCTTGTCGGGACAGTATAATTCACCCCTCCACTTT.

This rearrangement joins TRBV15 to TRBJ1-4, with 7 bases that match TRBD1. This CDR3 has 16 residues. Germline-derived CDR1 and CDR2 are LNHNV and YYDKDF (reference sequence). Unmatched junction bases numbered 8, after V lost 0 bases and J lost 7 bases. The CDR3 region is CATSRDLTGLSEKLFF. CDR3 nucleotides: TGTGCCACCAGCAGAGACCTGACAGGGTTGTCTGAAAAACTGTTTTTT.

The chain is built from TRBV18 and TRBJ2-3; a possible D gene is TRBD2 (5 bases). The CDR3 runs 15 residues. Between the trimmed V and J ends, which lost 3 bases and 4 bases, there was a span of 14 bases. Germline CDR1 is KGHSH and CDR2 is LQKENI. Written as DNA, the CDR3 is TGTGCCAGCTCACCCACGGGGATTAGCGCAGATACGCAGTATTTT. It yields the protein CASSPTGISADTQYF.

DNA for the CDR3: TGTGCCAGCAGTTACCGGGACAGTCTTTCCTACGAGCAGTACTTC. Translating it yields CASSYRDSLSYEQYF. V usage is TRBV6-5 and J usage is TRBJ2-7; 7 bases agree with TRBD1. This CDR3 is 15 amino acids long. From germline, CDR1 is MNHEY and CDR2 SVGAGI. The V and J ends lost 2 bases and 1 base, in that order; junction bases with no gene match: 5.

This clone turned up a few times. This chain joins TRBV10-2 and TRBJ2-5; 9 positions agree with TRBD2. CDR1 is WSHSY and CDR2 is SAAADI in the germline V gene. The CDR3 totals 14 residues. Trimming took 4 bases from V and 4 from J; bases not matched to a gene: 4. CDR3 DNA: TGCGCCAGCAGTGTAGCGGGGGCGGGAGAGACCCAGTACTTC. Translation: CASSVAGAGETQYF.

This chain joins TRBV5-8 and TRBJ1-1; D unresolved. V was cut by 0 bases and J by 0 bases, with 12 bases left in between. The CDR3 covers 16 residues. Per the germline V gene, CDR1 is SGHTS and CDR2 is YDEGEE. The CDR3 loop is CASSLDLQPMNTEAFF. The CDR3 DNA is TGTGCCAGCAGCTTGGACCTACAGCCCATGAACACTGAAGCTTTCTTT.

This clone was observed a few times. This chain joins TRBV28 and TRBJ1-5, with a weak D call TRBD1 (5 bases). The CDR3 spans 14 residues. V lost 4 bases to trimming and J lost 4 bases, with 11 bases between them. The germline V gene has CDR1 MDHEN and CDR2 SYDVKM. The CDR3 sequence is CASSWGLLNQPQHF. The CDR3 DNA reads as TGTGCCAGCAGTTGGGGCCTCCTAAATCAGCCCCAGCATTTT.

V is TRBV5-1 and J is TRBJ2-7; the match to TRBD1 covers 7 bases. This CDR3 comprises 15 residues. Germline V gene data show CDR1 as SGHRS and CDR2 as YFSETQ. The J segment lost 7 bases and the V segment lost 0 bases, leaving 10 bases of the junction unmatched. The CDR3: CASSLVTGQTGEQYF. In DNA, the CDR3 is TGCGCCAGCAGCTTGGTGACAGGGCAAACGGGTGAGCAGTACTTC.

V is TRBV5-5 and J is TRBJ1-1; weak D call: TRBD1 (5 bases). This CDR3 has 13 amino acids. V lost 3 bases and J lost 5, with 11 bases in between. Germline CDR1 reads SGHKS; CDR2 reads YYEKEE (reference sequence). CDR3 residues: CASSYPGFTEAFF. CDR3 nucleotides: TGTGCCAGCAGCTACCCAGGGTTTACTGAAGCTTTCTTT.

This clone came up a few times. The rearrangement joins TRBV10-1 to TRBJ2-7; perhaps TRBD2 as D (6 bases). This CDR3 region has 16 residues. Germline CDR1 is WNHNN and CDR2 is SYGVQD (reference sequence). Trimming took off 6 bases at V and 0 bases at J, with 18 bases between the two ends. CDR3 sequence (DNA): TGCGCCAGCAGCTCCCTTCGGGACGGGAGCTCCTACGAGCAGTACTTC. Its protein is CASSSLRDGSSYEQYF.

This chain uses TRBV27 with TRBJ1-4, with D unresolved. V lost 2 bases and J 0 bases, leaving 10 bases between the germline ends. The CDR3 runs to 16 residues. Looked up from germline, CDR1 is MNHEY and CDR2 is SMNVEV (reference sequence). CDR3 amino acids: CASSLDSLPTNEKLFF. Here the CDR3 DNA reads TGTGCCAGCAGTTTAGATAGTCTCCCAACTAATGAAAAACTGTTTTTT.

V usage is TRBV28 and J usage is TRBJ1-2; TRBD1 matches 10 bases. Trimming took 4 bases from V and 8 from J; bases not matched to a gene: 7. The germline V gene encodes CDR1 MDHEN and CDR2 SYDVKM. CDR3 length equals 14 residues. In DNA form, the CDR3 reads TGTGCCAGCAGTTCGACAGGGGGCCTTGGGGGCTACACCTTC. It translates to CASSSTGGLGGYTF.

The V call is TRBV7-9, the J call TRBJ2-3, with a weak D call TRBD2 (5 bases). V was cut by 1 base and J by 1 base, with 9 bases left in between. There are 15 residues in the CDR3. In germline, CDR1 is SEHNR, CDR2 FQNEAQ (reference sequence). CDR3 sequence (DNA): TGTGCCAGCAGCTTAGGGCTAGCTGGCACAGATACGCAGTATTTT. Amino acids: CASSLGLAGTDTQYF.